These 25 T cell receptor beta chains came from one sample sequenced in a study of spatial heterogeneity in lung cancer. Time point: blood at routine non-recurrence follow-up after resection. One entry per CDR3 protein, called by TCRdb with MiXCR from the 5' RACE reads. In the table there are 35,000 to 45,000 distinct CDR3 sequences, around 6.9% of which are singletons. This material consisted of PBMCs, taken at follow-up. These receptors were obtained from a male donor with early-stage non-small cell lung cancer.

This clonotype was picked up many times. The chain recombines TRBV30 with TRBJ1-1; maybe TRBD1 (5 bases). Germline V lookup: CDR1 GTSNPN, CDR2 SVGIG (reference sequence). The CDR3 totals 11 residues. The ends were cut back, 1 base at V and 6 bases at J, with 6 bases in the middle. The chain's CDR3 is CAWSEGSEAFF. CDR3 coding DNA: TGTGCCTGGAGTGAGGGGTCTGAAGCTTTCTTT.

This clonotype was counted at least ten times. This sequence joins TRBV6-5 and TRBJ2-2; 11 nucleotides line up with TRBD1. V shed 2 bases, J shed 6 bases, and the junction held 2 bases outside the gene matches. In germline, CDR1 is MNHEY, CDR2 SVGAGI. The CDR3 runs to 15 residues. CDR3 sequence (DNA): TGTGCCAGCAGTTACCAGGGACAGGGGGCCGGGGAGCTGTTTTTT. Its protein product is CASSYQGQGAGELFF.

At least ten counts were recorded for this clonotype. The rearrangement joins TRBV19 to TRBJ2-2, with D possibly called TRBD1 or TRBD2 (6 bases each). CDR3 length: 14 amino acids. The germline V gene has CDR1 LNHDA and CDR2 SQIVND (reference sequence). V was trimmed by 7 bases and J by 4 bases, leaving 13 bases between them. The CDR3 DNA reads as TGTGCCAGTACTGGGGGGCCGAGCACCGGGGAGCTGTTTTTT. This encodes CASTGGPSTGELFF.

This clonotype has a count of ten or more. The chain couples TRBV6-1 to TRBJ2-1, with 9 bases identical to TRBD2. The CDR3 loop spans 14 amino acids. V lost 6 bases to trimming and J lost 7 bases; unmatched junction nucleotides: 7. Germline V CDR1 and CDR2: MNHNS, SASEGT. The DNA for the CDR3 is TGTGCCAGCAGCGCTCTAGCGGGGAGGAATGAGCAGTTCTTC. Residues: CASSALAGRNEQFF.

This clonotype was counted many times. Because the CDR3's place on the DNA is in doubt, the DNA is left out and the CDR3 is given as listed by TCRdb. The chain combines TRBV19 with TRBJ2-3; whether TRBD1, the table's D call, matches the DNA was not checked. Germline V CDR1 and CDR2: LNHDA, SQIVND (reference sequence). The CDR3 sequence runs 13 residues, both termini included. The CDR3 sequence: CASSFGAGDTQYF.

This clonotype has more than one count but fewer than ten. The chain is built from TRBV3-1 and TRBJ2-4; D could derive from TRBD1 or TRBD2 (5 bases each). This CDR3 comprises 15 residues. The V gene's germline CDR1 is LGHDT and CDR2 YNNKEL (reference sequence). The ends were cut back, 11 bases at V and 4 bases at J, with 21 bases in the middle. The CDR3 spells CAASRGCEPKNIQYF. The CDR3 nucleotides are TGTGCCGCGTCTCGGGGCTGTGAGCCAAAAAACATTCAGTACTTC.

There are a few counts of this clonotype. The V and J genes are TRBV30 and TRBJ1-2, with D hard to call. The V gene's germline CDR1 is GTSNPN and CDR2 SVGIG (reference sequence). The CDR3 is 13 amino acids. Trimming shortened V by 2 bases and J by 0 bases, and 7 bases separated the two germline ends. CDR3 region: CAWSKQSNYGYTF. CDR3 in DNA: TGTGCCTGGAGTAAACAGTCTAACTATGGCTACACCTTC.

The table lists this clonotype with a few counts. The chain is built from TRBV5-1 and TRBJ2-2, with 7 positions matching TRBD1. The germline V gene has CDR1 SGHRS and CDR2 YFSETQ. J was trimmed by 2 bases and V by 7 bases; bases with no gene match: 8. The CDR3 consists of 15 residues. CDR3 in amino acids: CASRPQGTNTGELFF. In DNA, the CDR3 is TGCGCCAGCCGTCCACAGGGGACAAACACCGGGGAGCTGTTTTTT.

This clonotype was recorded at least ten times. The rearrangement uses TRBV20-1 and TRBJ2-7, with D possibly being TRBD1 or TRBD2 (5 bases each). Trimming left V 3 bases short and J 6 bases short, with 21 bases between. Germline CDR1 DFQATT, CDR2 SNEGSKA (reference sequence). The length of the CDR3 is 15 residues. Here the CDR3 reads CSASQTGTARPEQYF. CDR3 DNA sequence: TGCAGTGCTAGTCAAACCGGGACCGCAAGGCCCGAGCAGTACTTC.

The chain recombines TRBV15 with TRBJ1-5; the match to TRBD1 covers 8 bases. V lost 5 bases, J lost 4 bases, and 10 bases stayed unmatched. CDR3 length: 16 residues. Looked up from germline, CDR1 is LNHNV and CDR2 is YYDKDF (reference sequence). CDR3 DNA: TGTGCCACCAGCGAGGACAGGGCATGGAGGAATCAGCCCCAGCATTTT. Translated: CATSEDRAWRNQPQHF.

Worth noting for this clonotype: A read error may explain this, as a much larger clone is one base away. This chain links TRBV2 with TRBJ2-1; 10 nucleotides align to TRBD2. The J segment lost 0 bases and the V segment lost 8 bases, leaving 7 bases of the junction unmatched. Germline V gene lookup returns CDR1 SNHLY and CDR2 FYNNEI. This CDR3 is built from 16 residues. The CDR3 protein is CASGGLARSSYNEQFF. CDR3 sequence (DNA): TGTGCCAGCGGGGGACTAGCGAGGAGCTCCTACAATGAGCAGTTCTTC. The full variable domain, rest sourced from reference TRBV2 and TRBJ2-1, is EPEVTQTPSHQVTQMGQEVILRCVPISNHLYFYWYRQILGQKVEFLVSFYNNEISEKSEIFDDQFSVERPDGSNFTLKIRSTKLEDSAMYFCASGGLARSSYNEQFFGPGTRLTVL.

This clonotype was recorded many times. CDR3 nucleotide sequence: TGCGCCAGCAGCACGGGGACAGATCCCTACGAGCAGTACTTC. This encodes CASSTGTDPYEQYF. The chain has TRBV5-1 and TRBJ2-7, with 7 bases identical to TRBD1. This CDR3 spans 14 amino acids. Germline V lookup: CDR1 SGHRS, CDR2 YFSETQ. V gave up 4 bases and J gave up 2 bases; unmatched junction bases: 6.

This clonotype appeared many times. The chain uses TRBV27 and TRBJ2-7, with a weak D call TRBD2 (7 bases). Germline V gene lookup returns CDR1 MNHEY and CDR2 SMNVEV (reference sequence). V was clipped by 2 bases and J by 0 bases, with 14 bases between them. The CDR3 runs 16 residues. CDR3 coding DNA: TGTGCCAGCAGTTTAACAGGGAGGGGGAGCTCCTACGAGCAGTACTTC. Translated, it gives CASSLTGRGSSYEQYF.

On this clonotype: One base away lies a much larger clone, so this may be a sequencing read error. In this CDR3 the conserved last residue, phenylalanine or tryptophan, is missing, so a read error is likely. This chain's CDR3 is CASSLLAVSYNEQFY. Written as DNA, the CDR3 is TGTGCCAGCAGCTTATTGGCCGTATCCTACAATGAGCAGTTCTAC. The chain couples TRBV7-2 to TRBJ2-1; D not resolved. Germline V gives CDR1 SGHTA, CDR2 FQGNSA. V lost 2 bases and J 1 base, leaving 9 bases between the germline ends. The CDR3 is 15 residues long.

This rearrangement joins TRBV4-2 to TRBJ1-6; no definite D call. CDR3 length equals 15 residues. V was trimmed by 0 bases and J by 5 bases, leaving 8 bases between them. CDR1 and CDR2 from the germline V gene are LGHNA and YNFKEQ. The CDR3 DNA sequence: TGTGCCAGCAGCCAAGACTTTACAGATAATTCACCCCTCCACTTT. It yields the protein CASSQDFTDNSPLHF.

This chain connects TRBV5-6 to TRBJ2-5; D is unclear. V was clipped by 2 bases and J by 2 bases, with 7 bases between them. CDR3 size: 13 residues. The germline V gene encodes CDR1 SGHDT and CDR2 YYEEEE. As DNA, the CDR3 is TGTGCCAGCAGCTTACTTCAGCAAGAGACCCAGTACTTC. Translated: CASSLLQQETQYF.

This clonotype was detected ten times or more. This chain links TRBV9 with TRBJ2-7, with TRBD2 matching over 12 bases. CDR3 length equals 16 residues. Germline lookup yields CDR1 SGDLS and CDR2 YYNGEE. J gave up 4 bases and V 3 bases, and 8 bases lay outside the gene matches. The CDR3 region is CASSGDGLAGRYEQYF. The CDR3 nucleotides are TGTGCCAGCAGCGGAGACGGACTAGCGGGGAGGTACGAGCAGTACTTC.

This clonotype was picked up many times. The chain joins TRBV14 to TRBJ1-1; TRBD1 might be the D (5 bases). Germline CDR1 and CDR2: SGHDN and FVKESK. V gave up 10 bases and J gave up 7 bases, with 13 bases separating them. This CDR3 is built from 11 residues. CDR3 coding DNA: TGTGCCACCGGGACCGTCCTTGAAGCTTTCTTT. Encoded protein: CATGTVLEAFF.

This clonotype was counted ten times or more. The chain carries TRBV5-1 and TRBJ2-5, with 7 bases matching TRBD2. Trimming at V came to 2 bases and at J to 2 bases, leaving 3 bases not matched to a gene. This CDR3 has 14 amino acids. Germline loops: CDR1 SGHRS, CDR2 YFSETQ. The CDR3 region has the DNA TGCGCCAGCAGCTTAGCGGGGTCACAAGAGACCCAGTACTTC. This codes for CASSLAGSQETQYF. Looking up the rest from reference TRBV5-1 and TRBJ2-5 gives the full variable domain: KAGVTQTPRYLIKTRGQQVTLSCSPISGHRSVSWYQQTPGQGLQFLFEYFSETQRNKGNFPGRFSGRQFSNSRSEMNVSTLELGDSALYLCASSLAGSQETQYFGPGTRLLVL.

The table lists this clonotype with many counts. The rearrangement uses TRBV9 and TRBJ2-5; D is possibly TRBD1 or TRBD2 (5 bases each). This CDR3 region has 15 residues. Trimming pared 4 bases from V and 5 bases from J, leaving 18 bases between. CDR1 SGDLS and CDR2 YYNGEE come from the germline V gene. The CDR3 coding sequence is TGTGCCAGCAGCCCGGGGCCCTCTAGTCTGGAGACCCAGTACTTC. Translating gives CASSPGPSSLETQYF.

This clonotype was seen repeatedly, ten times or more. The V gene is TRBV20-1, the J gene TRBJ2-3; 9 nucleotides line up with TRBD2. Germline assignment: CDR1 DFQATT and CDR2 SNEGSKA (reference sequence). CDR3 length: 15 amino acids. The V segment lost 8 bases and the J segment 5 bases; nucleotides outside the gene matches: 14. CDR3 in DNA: TGCAGTCCGCTGATGGCGGGGGGGCCGGAAGATACGCAGTATTTT. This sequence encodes CSPLMAGGPEDTQYF.

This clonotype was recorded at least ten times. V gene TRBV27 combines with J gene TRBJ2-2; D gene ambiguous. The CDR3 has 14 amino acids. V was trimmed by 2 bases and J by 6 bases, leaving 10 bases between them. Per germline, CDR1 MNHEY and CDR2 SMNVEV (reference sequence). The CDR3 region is CASSLGILAGELFF. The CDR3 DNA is TGTGCCAGCAGTTTAGGAATCCTGGCCGGGGAGCTGTTTTTT.

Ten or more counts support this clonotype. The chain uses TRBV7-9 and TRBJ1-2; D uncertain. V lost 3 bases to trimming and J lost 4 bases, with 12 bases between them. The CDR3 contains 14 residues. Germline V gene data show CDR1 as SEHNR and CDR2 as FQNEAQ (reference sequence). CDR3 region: CASSFPTDPYGYTF. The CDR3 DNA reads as TGTGCCAGCAGCTTCCCGACCGACCCCTATGGCTACACCTTC.

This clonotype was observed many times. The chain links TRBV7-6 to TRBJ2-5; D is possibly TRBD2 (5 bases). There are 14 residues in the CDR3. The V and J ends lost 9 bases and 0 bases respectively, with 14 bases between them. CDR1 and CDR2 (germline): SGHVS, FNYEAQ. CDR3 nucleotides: TGTGCCAGTAAAATAACCGGGGACCAAGAGACCCAGTACTTC. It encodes CASKITGDQETQYF.

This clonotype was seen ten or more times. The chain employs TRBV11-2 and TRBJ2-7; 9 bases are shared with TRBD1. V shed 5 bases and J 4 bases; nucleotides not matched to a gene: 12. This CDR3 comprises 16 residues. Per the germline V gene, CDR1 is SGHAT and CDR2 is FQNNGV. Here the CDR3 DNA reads TGTGCCAGCAGCCCCCTCCTAACAGGGGGCGAATACGAGCAGTACTTC. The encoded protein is CASSPLLTGGEYEQYF.